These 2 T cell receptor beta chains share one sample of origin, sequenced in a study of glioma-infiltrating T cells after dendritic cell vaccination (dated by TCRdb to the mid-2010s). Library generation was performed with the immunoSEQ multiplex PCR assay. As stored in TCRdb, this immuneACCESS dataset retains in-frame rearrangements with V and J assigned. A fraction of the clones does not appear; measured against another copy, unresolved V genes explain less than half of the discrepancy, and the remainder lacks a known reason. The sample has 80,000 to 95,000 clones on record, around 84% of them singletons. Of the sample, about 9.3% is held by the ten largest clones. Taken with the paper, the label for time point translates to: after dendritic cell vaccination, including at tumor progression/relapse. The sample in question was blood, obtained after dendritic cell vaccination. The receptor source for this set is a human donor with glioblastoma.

CDR3 DNA: TGTGCCAGTAGTCTAGGGACTAGGAACACTGAAGCTTTCTTT. Amino acids: CASSLGTRNTEAFF. The rearrangement uses TRBV19 and TRBJ1-1; weak D call: TRBD1 (5 bases). Between the trimmed V and J ends, which lost 5 bases and 1 base, there was a span of 11 bases. The CDR3 sequence is 14 residues long. Per the germline V gene, CDR1 is LNHDA and CDR2 is SQIVND (reference sequence).

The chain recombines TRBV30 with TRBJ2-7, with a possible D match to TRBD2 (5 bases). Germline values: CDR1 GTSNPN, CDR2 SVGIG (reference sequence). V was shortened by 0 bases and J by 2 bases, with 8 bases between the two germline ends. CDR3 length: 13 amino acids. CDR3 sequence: CAWSVLGPYEQYF. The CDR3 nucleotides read TGTGCCTGGAGTGTACTAGGTCCCTACGAGCAGTACTTC.